The 8 T cell receptor beta chains presented below share a single source sample, sequenced in a study of shared clonotypes between healthy human individuals. CD45RO negativity and positive selection for CCR7 defined naive CD8 cells, a population that excluded terminally differentiated effector memory CD45RA+ cells. Profiled with immunoSEQ multiplex PCR; TCRdb holds only in-frame clones, not every one. The sample comprises around 1.9 million clones, about 92% of which are singletons, and about 1.5% rests with the top ten. The sample comprised naive CD8+ T cells from PBMCs. These receptors all come from a man aged 18 to 30 in good health. Some clones in this sample may be carry-over from other donors' samples.

This clone was counted a single time. The chain links TRBV5-8 to TRBJ2-3, with D hard to call. Germline loops: CDR1 SGHTS, CDR2 YDEGEE. This CDR3 has 16 amino acids. The V end lost 4 bases, the J end lost 0 bases, and 15 bases lay between the germline ends. CDR3: CASSETTEASTDTQYF. The CDR3 coding sequence is TGTGCCAGCAGCGAAACAACAGAGGCTAGCACAGATACGCAGTATTTT. The whole variable domain, remainder taken from reference TRBV5-8 and TRBJ2-3, is EAGVTQSPTHLIKTRGQQATLRCSPISGHTSVYWYQQALGLGLQFLLWYDEGEERNRGNFPPRFSGRQFPNYSSELNVNALELEDSALYLCASSETTEASTDTQYFGPGTRLTVL.

As for this clone: Other DNA variants within this sample encode the same CDR3. The chain employs TRBV7-9 and TRBJ2-1, with D hard to call. CDR1 and CDR2 from the germline V gene are SEHNR and FQNEAQ (reference sequence). The CDR3 totals 12 residues. V gave up 3 bases and J gave up 7 bases, with 7 bases separating them. CDR3 amino acids: CASSFGTNEQFF. DNA of the CDR3: TGTGCCAGCAGCTTCGGAACAAATGAGCAGTTCTTC.

This sequence joins TRBV4-3 and TRBJ1-4; possibly TRBD1 for D (6 bases). V was clipped by 1 base and J by 4 bases, with 10 bases between them. CDR3 size: 15 residues. Germline loops: CDR1 LGHNA, CDR2 YSLEER. The CDR3 DNA sequence: TGCGCCAGCAGCCAAGGACAGGCCATTAATGAAAAACTGTTTTTT. This codes for CASSQGQAINEKLFF.

The chain carries TRBV4-1 and TRBJ2-3, with a weak D call TRBD1 (6 bases). Looked up from germline, CDR1 is MGHRA and CDR2 is YSYEKL. This CDR3 region has 15 residues. Trimming took 3 bases from V and 9 from J, leaving 19 bases between them. The CDR3 protein is CASSQTGPGTGTQYF. CDR3 bases: TGCGCCAGCAGCCAGACAGGCCCAGGGACGGGCACGCAGTATTTT.

The chain employs TRBV27 and TRBJ2-2; 8 bases match TRBD1. CDR3 size: 16 residues. Germline assignment: CDR1 MNHEY and CDR2 SMNVEV (reference sequence). J was trimmed by 5 bases and V by 0 bases; bases with no gene match: 5. CDR3 sequence (DNA): TGTGCCAGCAGTTTATCTCAGGGGGCGCTTACCGGGGAGCTGTTTTTT. Residues: CASSLSQGALTGELFF.

The V call is TRBV6-5, the J call TRBJ1-2; D call uncertain. Germline CDR1 MNHEY, CDR2 SVGAGI. Between the trimmed V and J ends, which lost 5 bases and 3 bases, there was a span of 7 bases. The length of the CDR3 is 12 residues. The CDR3 region is CASSDGYYGYTF. For the CDR3, the DNA is TGTGCCAGCAGTGACGGCTACTATGGCTACACCTTC.

The chain employs TRBV7-9 and TRBJ2-1; tentative D call: TRBD2 (6 bases). The germline V and J ends were trimmed by 2 bases and 8 bases, with 19 bases remaining between them. From germline, CDR1 is SEHNR and CDR2 FQNEAQ (reference sequence). The CDR3 runs 16 residues. DNA of the CDR3: TGTGCCAGCAGCTTACCCCGGGAGTGGGGGATGGATGAGCAGTTCTTC. It codes for CASSLPREWGMDEQFF.

This clone was observed a single time. This chain joins TRBV14 and TRBJ2-7; 14 bases fit TRBD2. V trimming: 2 bases; J trimming: 0 bases; junction bases outside the gene matches: 9. The V gene's germline CDR1 is SGHDN and CDR2 FVKESK. The CDR3 contains 19 residues. The chain's CDR3 is CASSQRLAGGPSNSYEQYF. The CDR3 region has the DNA TGTGCCAGCAGCCAAAGACTAGCGGGAGGGCCCTCCAACTCCTACGAGCAGTACTTC.